Below, 20 T cell receptor beta chains from the same sample are listed, as sequenced in a study of T cell repertoires in cytomegalovirus infection. TCRdb re-derived calls from the reads in MiXCR, one entry per CDR3 protein. The repertoire consists of approximately 750,000 distinct CDR3 sequences, with 35% to 40% occurring once and the leading ten covering under 3%. The sequenced sample consisted of PBMCs. The receptors originated from a human donor in good health (CMV status not recorded). Some clones in this sample may be carry-over from other donors' samples.

The chain recombines TRBV7-9 with TRBJ1-2, with a tentative D call TRBD1 (6 bases). V lost 1 base and J lost 6, with 12 bases in between. Looked up from germline, CDR1 is SEHNR and CDR2 is FQNEAQ (reference sequence). The CDR3 runs 14 residues. CDR3 sequence: CASSLVGTGHGYTF. Here the CDR3 DNA reads TGTGCCAGCAGCTTAGTGGGAACAGGGCATGGCTACACCTTC.

V and J are TRBV28 and TRBJ1-4; tentative D call: TRBD1 (6 bases). The V gene's germline CDR1 is MDHEN and CDR2 SYDVKM. The CDR3 length is 14 residues. Trimming left V 6 bases short and J 8 bases short, with 16 bases between. The CDR3 protein is CASSYRGGREKLFF. The CDR3 DNA is TGTGCCAGCAGCTATCGGGGGGGGCGGGAAAAACTGTTTTTT.

This clonotype was seen more than once but under ten times. DNA for the CDR3: TGTGCCAGCAGTGAGCTGCTAGCGGGATACAATGAGCAGTTCTTC. This encodes CASSELLAGYNEQFF. This chain joins TRBV6-1 and TRBJ2-1; 9 bases are a match to TRBD2. J was trimmed by 4 bases and V by 3 bases; bases with no gene match: 4. The length of the CDR3 is 15 residues. Germline loops: CDR1 MNHNS, CDR2 SASEGT.

This clonotype occurred a few times. The genes are TRBV12-3 or TRBV12-4 and TRBJ1-1; D possibly corresponds to TRBD1 (5 bases). This CDR3 has 13 amino acids. Trimming pared 6 bases from V and 11 bases from J, leaving 19 bases between. CDR3 bases: TGTGCCAGCAGGGGGGGGGAGGGCCTTGGGGCTTTCTTT. Protein product: CASRGGEGLGAFF.

This clonotype was counted a single time. J is TRBJ1-5 and V is TRBV6-5; unclear D gene. Trimming took off 2 bases at V and 3 bases at J, with 17 bases between the two ends. The CDR3 totals 17 residues. Germline V lookup: CDR1 MNHEY, CDR2 SVGAGI. The CDR3 DNA is TGTGCCAGCAGTTACGGCCGCTTAGGGCCCCCCAATCAGCCCCAGCATTTT. Amino acids: CASSYGRLGPPNQPQHF.

The genes are TRBV7-9 and TRBJ1-2; D is possibly TRBD1 (6 bases). CDR1 is SEHNR, CDR2 FQNEAQ, per germline (reference sequence). V lost 0 bases and J lost 13, with 18 bases in between. The CDR3 sequence is 14 residues long. CDR3 residues: CASSLALTGAPPTF. For the CDR3, the DNA is TGTGCCAGCAGCTTAGCGCTAACGGGGGCACCCCCCACCTTC.

This clonotype appeared many times. V gene TRBV7-2 combines with J gene TRBJ2-5, with D unresolved. Looked up from germline, CDR1 is SGHTA and CDR2 is FQGNSA. Deletions cut 4 bases from V and 2 bases from J, with 17 bases between. This CDR3 is built from 16 residues. The CDR3 sequence: CASSWGPEQIQETQYF. The CDR3, as DNA: TGTGCCAGCAGCTGGGGTCCTGAGCAGATTCAAGAGACCCAGTACTTC.

As to this clonotype: The conserved final phenylalanine or tryptophan is absent from the CDR3, which likely points to a read error. No DNA is shown, since the ends of the CDR3 on it are uncertain; the CDR3 is the one TCRdb lists. The chain employs TRBV11-2 and TRBJ2-7; the tabulated D call, TRBD2, remains unverified against the DNA. Looked up from germline, CDR1 is SGHAT and CDR2 is FQNNGV. The CDR3 totals 15 residues, both ends included. The CDR3 spells CASSLLAGSSYEQSC.

This clonotype has at least ten counts. CDR3 bases: TGTGCCAGCAGCCCGCCGGGGTCCTACGAGCAGTACTTC. Its protein product is CASSPPGSYEQYF. The chain joins TRBV7-6 to TRBJ2-7; D perhaps matches TRBD2 (5 bases). The V end was cut by 5 bases, the J end by 1 base, with 9 bases between. The CDR3 totals 13 residues. From germline, CDR1 is SGHVS and CDR2 FNYEAQ. The whole variable domain, remainder taken from reference TRBV7-6 and TRBJ2-7, is GAGVSQSPRYKVTKRGQDVALRCDPISGHVSLYWYRQALGQGPEFLTYFNYEAQQDKSGLPNDRFSAERPEGSISTLTIQRTEQRDSAMYRCASSPPGSYEQYFGPGTRLTVT.

This clonotype has at least ten counts. This chain joins TRBV6-1 and TRBJ2-5; D may be TRBD2 (6 bases). Germline V gene data show CDR1 as MNHNS and CDR2 as SASEGT. V lost 3 bases and J 4 bases, leaving 15 bases between the germline ends. The CDR3 has 15 amino acids. The CDR3 DNA follows: TGTGCCAGCAGTGAGAGGCGTGGGGGAGGAGAGACCCAGTACTTC. Translated: CASSERRGGGETQYF.

The chain uses TRBV28 and TRBJ2-3; possible D gene TRBD1, 6 bases. CDR1 is MDHEN and CDR2 is SYDVKM in the germline V gene. The CDR3 sequence is 14 residues long. Deletions cut 5 bases from V and 2 bases from J, with 11 bases between. CDR3 loop: CASSRTDFTDTQYF. CDR3 nucleotide sequence: TGTGCCAGCAGTAGGACAGATTTCACAGATACGCAGTATTTT. The whole variable domain, remainder taken from reference TRBV28 and TRBJ2-3, is DVKVTQSSRYLVKRTGEKVFLECVQDMDHENMFWYRQDPGLGLRLIYFSYDVKMKEKGDIPEGYSVSREKKERFSLILESASTNQTSMYLCASSRTDFTDTQYFGPGTRLTVL.

This CDR3 reads CASSRAGTGERTGELFF. For the CDR3, the DNA is TGTGCCAGCAGCCGAGCCGGGACAGGGGAACGCACCGGGGAGCTGTTTTTT. The chain is built from TRBV6-6 and TRBJ2-2; TRBD1 agrees at 10 bases. Germline V CDR1 and CDR2: MNHNY, SVGAGI (reference sequence). The CDR3 is made up of 17 amino acids. J was trimmed by 4 bases and V by 6 bases; bases with no gene match: 11.

With regard to this clonotype: This sequence may be a read error, since a much larger clone differs from it by one base. The rearrangement joins TRBV3-1 to TRBJ1-1; D perhaps matches TRBD1 (5 bases). The germline CDR1 and CDR2 sequences are LGHDT and YNNKEL (reference sequence). Trimming stripped 2 bases from V and 3 bases from J, with 7 bases between. The CDR3 totals 13 residues. In nucleotides, the CDR3 is TGTGCCAGCAGCCAATCCAGGGACACTGAAGCTTTCTTT. Translating gives CASSQSRDTEAFF.

This clonotype was seen more than once but under ten times. The chain carries TRBV12-3 or TRBV12-4 and TRBJ1-6, with 7 positions matching TRBD1. The CDR3 covers 14 residues. Trimming cost V 1 base and J 9 bases; bases outside gene matches: 3. The CDR3 reads CASSLDQGGSPLHF. The CDR3, as DNA: TGTGCCAGCAGTTTAGATCAGGGGGGTTCACCCCTCCACTTT.

The DNA of the CDR3 is TGTGCCAGCAGCCTGGACTACACTGAAGCTTTCTTT. This sequence encodes CASSLDYTEAFF. The gene calls are TRBV12-3 or TRBV12-4 and TRBJ1-1, with no clear D. V lost 6 bases and J 3 bases, leaving 8 bases between the germline ends. There are 12 residues in the CDR3.

Worth noting for this clonotype: The CDR3 end shows no conserved phenylalanine or tryptophan, and so a read error is likely. V is TRBV12-3 or TRBV12-4 and J is TRBJ1-5, with TRBD1 identical over 8 bases. The CDR3 extends over 14 amino acids. V was clipped by 7 bases and J by 4 bases; unmatched bases: 6. Written as DNA, the CDR3 is TGTGCCAGCACCGCGGACAGGGTAAATCAGCCCCAGCATGTT. Translation: CASTADRVNQPQHV.

Of note for this clonotype: Just one base apart from a much larger clone, this may be a read error. The chain has TRBV7-2 and TRBJ1-3; 8 bases are shared with TRBD1. This CDR3 spans 16 amino acids. The germline V gene encodes CDR1 SGHTA and CDR2 FQGNSA. In DNA form, the CDR3 reads TGTGCCAGCATCTTAACAGGGGGAATCTCTGGAAACACCATATATTTT. This codes for CASILTGGISGNTIYF.

This clonotype was seen a handful of times. This chain joins TRBV10-1 and TRBJ2-1; D ambiguous. The germline CDR1 and CDR2 sequences are WNHNN and SYGVQD (reference sequence). CDR3 length: 16 amino acids. V shed 3 bases and J shed 8 bases, with 20 bases lying between them. The CDR3 DNA is TGCGCCAGCAGTGACTGGGGTCAAGGTCATCGCGATGAGCAGTTCTTC. Encoded protein: CASSDWGQGHRDEQFF.

This clonotype was picked up a small number of times. The V gene is TRBV7-9, the J gene TRBJ2-1; D remains ambiguous. The germline V and J ends were trimmed by 4 bases and 0 bases, with 28 bases remaining between them. Germline CDR1 reads SEHNR; CDR2 reads FQNEAQ (reference sequence). The CDR3 is 21 residues long. In DNA form, the CDR3 reads TGTGCCAGCAGCTGGCCCCAGCAGCTTAAGGGCGCGGTCCCCTCCTACAATGAGCAGTTCTTC. Residues: CASSWPQQLKGAVPSYNEQFF.

Only a few counts were recorded for this clonotype. The V gene is TRBV27, the J gene TRBJ2-1, with TRBD2 matching over 9 bases. This CDR3 has 16 amino acids. V lost 3 bases and J lost 4; bases outside the gene matches: 7. Per germline, CDR1 MNHEY and CDR2 SMNVEV (reference sequence). The CDR3 region has the DNA TGTGCCAGCAGTTTCTTAGCGGGAGAGGAGTACAATGAGCAGTTCTTC. This sequence encodes CASSFLAGEEYNEQFF.